This note documents a single TCR beta chain sequence. Each patient relapsed following autologous stem cell transplantation, and prior brentuximab vedotin exposure differed. Best outcomes ranged across complete response, partial response and progressive disease. The source of the sample is a study of PD-1 blockade in classical Hodgkin lymphoma. Across the study: Each patient was given nivolumab 3 mg/kg through a vein every 2 weeks.

Germline CDR1 and CDR2: ENHRY and SYGVKD. The V end was cut by 4 bases, the J end by 0 bases, with 9 bases between. The CDR3 spans 14 residues. Method: immunoSEQ multiplex PCR; TCRdb's copy keeps in-frame clones and lacks some. The data show about 110,000 clones, around 89% seen once. The origin of this receptor is a human donor with classical Hodgkin lymphoma. The sample here was peripheral blood mononuclear cells (PBMCs), taken before the second cycle of nivolumab. The chain recombines TRBV10-3 with TRBJ1-1; tentatively, D is TRBD1 (6 bases). This CDR3 is CAISGAGVNTEAFF. Here the CDR3 DNA reads TGTGCCATCAGTGGCGCAGGGGTGAACACTGAAGCTTTCTTT.